This T cell receptor (beta chain) derives from a study of tumor and adjacent non-tumor tissue in lung cancer. No cell sorting was done before RNA was extracted from the tissue. The CDR3 runs to 12 residues. Per germline, CDR1 SGHTS and CDR2 YDEGEE. Study-wide findings and caveats: Higher tumor TCR diversity was associated with shorter survival. Tumor tissue had significantly higher TCR diversity than normal lung. Normal lung showed higher cumulative top 100 clone frequency than tumor.

Notes on this clonotype: As yet, its antigen is unknown. A read error may produce the germline difference seen at one junction end.

TCRbeta libraries were built with three rounds of nested PCR, modified from ARM-PCR. TCRdb used MiXCR to reprocess the multiplex PCR reads, holding one entry per CDR3 protein. The table lists approximately 75,000 distinct CDR3 sequences, around 74% of them singletons, with about 12% in the top ten. This TCR came from a woman between 50 and 59 years old with non-small cell lung cancer. Source material: lung tumor tissue. V usage is TRBV5-8 and J usage is TRBJ2-3, with D unclear. The CDR3 region has the DNA TGTGCTAGCAGCTCACCGGCAGATACGCAGTATTTT. Protein product: CASSSPADTQYF.